The source of this T cell receptor beta chain is a study of cytomegalovirus exposure and HLA in healthy donors. In germline, CDR1 is SGHTA, CDR2 FQGNSA. CDR3 size: 16 residues. Study findings and constraints: The study reported that TCR beta sequences accurately predicted HLA-A and HLA-B alleles in most subjects.

On this clone: Its specificity is unknown.

PCR amplification relied on 60 Vbeta primers (plus 13 Jbeta primers). In the original processing: Later, about 80 million unique TCR beta chains were counted in an analysis, and approximately 10 million of them were shared. TCRdb's table, derived via immunoSEQ multiplex PCR, lists solely in-frame clones and lacks some. That table furnishes V, J and clone size, whereas the DNA furnished D and trimming. Of 190,000 or so clones listed, 82% are singletons. Nominal health characterized the donors when sampled, though unrecorded immune exposures were likely. Source material: PBMCs. The chain has TRBV7-2 and TRBJ2-5; the D gene is possibly TRBD1 (6 bases). The J call could be wrong; TRBJ2-7 is a better fit for the DNA end. This sequence originates from a boy between 2 and 15 years old in good health and CMV-seronegative. As DNA, the CDR3 is TGTGCCAGCAGCAAGAGTTTCGACAGGTTCTACTACGAGCAGTACTTC. Translated, it gives CASSKSFDRFYYEQYF.